The clone carrying this T cell receptor beta chain was seen a single time. Its antigen is currently unknown. Gene names denote mouse genes. The read ends 1 residue early relative to the CDR3; the germline J gene fills the gap. The sample is drawn from a study of tissue T cells after allogeneic stem cell transplantation. Points from the study as a whole: Few T cell clones were shared across patients, but motif clusters showed tissue-specific shared signatures. Anatomically similar tissues had similar TCR repertoires within each patient.

Time point reported: mouse harvest day 7 after allogeneic transplant. Tail vein injection delivered 10^7 T-cell-depleted bone marrow cells and 10^6 splenic CD5+ T cells. TCRbeta CDR3 was sequenced at survey depth with template counts. This table comes from immunoSEQ multiplex PCR, and its TCRdb copy is limited to in-frame clones, with some not included. Found here are thousands of clones, roughly 45% of them singletons; the top ten hold under 9.5%. The CDR3 has 15 residues. Germline V gene sequence: CDR1 SGHDT, CDR2 FRDEAV. J lost 3 bases, V lost 2 bases, and 3 bases had no gene match. This chain joins TRBV14 and TRBJ2-1; 9 positions match TRBD2. This receptor was obtained from a female BALB/c mouse given C57BL/6 T cells with graft-versus-host disease after an allogeneic hematopoietic cell transplant. Material for sequencing was lymph node tissue. The DNA read from the CDR3 is TGTGCCAGCAGTTTTTGGGGGGGCGCCTATGCTGAGCAGTTC. Encoded protein: CASSFWGGAYAEQF. The entire CDR3 protein reads CASSFWGGAYAEQFF.